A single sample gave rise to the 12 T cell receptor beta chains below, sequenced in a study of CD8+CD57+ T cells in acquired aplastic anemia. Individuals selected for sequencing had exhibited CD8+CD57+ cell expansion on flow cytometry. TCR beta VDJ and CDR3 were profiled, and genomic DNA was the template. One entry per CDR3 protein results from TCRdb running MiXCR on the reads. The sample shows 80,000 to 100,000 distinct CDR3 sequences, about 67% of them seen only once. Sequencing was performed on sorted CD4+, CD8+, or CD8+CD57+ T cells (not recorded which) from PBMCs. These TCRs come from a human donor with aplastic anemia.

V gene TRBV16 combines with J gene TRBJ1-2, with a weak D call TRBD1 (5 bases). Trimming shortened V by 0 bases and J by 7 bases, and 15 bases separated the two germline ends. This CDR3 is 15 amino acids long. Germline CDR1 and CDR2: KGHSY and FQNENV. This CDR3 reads CASSQSEKGTSGYTF. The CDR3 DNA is TGTGCCAGCAGCCAATCGGAGAAGGGGACCTCTGGCTACACCTTC.

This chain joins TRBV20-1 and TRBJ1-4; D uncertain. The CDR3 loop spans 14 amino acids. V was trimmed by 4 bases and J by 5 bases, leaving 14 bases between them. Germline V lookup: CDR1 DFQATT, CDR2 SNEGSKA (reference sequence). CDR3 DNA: TGCAGTGCTACCCGAGGAGGAGAAAATGAAAAACTGTTTTTT. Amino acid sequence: CSATRGGENEKLFF.

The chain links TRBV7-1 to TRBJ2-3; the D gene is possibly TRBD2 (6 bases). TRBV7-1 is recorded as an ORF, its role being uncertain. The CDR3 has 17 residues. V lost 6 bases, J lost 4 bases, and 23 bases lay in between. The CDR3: CASSPRGMASEADTQYF. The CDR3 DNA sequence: TGTGCCAGCAGTCCTAGAGGGATGGCTAGCGAGGCAGATACGCAGTATTTT.

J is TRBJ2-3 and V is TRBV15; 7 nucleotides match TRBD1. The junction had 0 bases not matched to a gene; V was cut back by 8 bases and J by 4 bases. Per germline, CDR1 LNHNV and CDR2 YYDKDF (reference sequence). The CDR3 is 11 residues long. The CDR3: CATQGADTQYF. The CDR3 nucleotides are TGTGCCACCCAGGGGGCAGATACGCAGTATTTT. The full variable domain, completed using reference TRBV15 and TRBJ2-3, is DAMVIQNPRYQVTQFGKPVTLSCSQTLNHNVMYWYQQKSSQAPKLLFHYYDKDFNNEADTPDNFQSRRPNTSFCFLDIRSPGLGDTAMYLCATQGADTQYFGPGTRLTVL.

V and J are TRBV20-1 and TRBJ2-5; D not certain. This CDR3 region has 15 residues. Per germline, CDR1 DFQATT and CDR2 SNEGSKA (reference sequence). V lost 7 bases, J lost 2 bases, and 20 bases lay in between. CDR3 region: CSVSSRRNRQETQYF. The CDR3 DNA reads TGCAGTGTTTCAAGTAGGCGGAACCGGCAAGAGACCCAGTACTTC.

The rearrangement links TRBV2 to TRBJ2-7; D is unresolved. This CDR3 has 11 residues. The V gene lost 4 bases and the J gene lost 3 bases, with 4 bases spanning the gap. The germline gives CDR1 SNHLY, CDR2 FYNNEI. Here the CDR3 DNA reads TGTGCCAGCAGTGTAGACTACGAGCAGTACTTC. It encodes CASSVDYEQYF.

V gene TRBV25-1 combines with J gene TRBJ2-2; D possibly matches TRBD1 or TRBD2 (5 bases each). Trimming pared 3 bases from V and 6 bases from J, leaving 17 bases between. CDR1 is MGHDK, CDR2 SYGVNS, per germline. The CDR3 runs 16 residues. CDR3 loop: CASSDYGAEGAGELFF. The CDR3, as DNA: TGTGCCAGCAGTGATTATGGGGCCGAGGGTGCCGGGGAGCTGTTTTTT.

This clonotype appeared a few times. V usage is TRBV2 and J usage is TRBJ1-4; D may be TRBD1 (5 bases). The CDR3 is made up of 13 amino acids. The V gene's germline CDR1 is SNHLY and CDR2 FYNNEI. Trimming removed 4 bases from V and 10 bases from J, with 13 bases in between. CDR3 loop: CASSASPGGKLFF. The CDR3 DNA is TGTGCCAGCAGTGCCAGCCCCGGGGGAAAACTGTTTTTT.

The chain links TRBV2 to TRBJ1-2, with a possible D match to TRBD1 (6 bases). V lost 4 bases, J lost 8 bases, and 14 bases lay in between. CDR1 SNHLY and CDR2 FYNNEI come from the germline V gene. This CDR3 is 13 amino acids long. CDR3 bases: TGTGCCAGCAGTGTACAGGGAAGTAAGGGCTACACCTTC. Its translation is CASSVQGSKGYTF.

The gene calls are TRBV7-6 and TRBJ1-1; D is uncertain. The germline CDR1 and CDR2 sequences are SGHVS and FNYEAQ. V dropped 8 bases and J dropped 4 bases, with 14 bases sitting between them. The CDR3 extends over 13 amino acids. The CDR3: CASGMTRATEAFF. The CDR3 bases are TGTGCCAGCGGAATGACCCGGGCCACTGAAGCTTTCTTT.

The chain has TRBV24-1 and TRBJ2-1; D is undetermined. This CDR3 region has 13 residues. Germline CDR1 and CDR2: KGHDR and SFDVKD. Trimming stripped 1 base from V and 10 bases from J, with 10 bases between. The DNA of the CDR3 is TGTGCCACCAGTGATTTCGGGCTAGGCGAGCAGTTCTTC. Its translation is CATSDFGLGEQFF.

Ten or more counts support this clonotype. CDR3 DNA: TGTGCCACCAGTGCACAGAACACCGGGGAGCTGTTTTTT. It codes for CATSAQNTGELFF. This chain links TRBV24-1 with TRBJ2-2; D is unclear. Germline V CDR1 and CDR2: KGHDR, SFDVKD. This CDR3 contains 13 residues. Trimming stripped 5 bases from V and 1 base from J, with 4 bases between.